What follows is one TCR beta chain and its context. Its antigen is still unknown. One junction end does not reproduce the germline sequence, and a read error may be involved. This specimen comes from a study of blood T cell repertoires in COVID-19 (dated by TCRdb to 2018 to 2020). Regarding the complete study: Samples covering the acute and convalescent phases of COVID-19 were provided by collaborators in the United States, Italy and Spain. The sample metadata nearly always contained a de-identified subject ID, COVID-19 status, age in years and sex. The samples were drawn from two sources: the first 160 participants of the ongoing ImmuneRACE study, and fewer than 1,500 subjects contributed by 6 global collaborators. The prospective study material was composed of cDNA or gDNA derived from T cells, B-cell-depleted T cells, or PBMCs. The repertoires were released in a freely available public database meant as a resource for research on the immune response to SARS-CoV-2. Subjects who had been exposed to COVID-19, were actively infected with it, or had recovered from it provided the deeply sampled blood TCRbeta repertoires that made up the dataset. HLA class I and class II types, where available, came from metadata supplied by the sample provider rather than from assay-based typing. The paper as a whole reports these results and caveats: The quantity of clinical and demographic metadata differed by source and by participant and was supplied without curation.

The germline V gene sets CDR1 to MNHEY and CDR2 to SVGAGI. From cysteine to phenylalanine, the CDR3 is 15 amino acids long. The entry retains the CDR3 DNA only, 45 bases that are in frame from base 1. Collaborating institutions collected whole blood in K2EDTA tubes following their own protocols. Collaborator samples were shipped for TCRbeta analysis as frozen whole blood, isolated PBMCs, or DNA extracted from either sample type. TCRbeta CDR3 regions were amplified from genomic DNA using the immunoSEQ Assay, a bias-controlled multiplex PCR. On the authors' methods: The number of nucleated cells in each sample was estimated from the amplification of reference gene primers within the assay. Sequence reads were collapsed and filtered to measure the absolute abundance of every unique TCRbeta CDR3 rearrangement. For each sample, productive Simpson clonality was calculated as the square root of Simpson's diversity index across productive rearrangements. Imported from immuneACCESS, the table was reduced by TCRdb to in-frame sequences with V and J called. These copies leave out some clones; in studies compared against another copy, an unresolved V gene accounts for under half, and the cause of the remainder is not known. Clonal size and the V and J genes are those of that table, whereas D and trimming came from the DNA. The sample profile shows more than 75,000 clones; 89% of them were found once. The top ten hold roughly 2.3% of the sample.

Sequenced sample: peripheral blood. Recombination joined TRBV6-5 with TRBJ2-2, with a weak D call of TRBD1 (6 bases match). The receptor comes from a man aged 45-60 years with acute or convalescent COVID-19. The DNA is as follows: TGTGCCAGCCGTTACCGCTTCCAGGGGACCGGGGAGCTGTTTTTT. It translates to CASRYRFQGTGELFF.